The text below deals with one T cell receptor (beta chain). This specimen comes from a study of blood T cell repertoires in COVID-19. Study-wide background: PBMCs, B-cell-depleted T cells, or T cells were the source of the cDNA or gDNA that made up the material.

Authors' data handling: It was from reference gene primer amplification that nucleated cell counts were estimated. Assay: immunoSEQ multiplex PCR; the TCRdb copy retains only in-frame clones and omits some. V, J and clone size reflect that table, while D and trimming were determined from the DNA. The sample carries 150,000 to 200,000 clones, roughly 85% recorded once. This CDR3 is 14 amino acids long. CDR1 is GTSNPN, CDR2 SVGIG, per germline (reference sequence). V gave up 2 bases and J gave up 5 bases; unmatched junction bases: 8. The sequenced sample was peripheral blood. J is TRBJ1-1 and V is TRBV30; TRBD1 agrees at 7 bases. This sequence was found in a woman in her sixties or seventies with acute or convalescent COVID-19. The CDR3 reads CAWSSDRVRTEAFF. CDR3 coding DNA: TGTGCCTGGAGTTCAGACAGGGTCCGGACTGAAGCTTTCTTT.